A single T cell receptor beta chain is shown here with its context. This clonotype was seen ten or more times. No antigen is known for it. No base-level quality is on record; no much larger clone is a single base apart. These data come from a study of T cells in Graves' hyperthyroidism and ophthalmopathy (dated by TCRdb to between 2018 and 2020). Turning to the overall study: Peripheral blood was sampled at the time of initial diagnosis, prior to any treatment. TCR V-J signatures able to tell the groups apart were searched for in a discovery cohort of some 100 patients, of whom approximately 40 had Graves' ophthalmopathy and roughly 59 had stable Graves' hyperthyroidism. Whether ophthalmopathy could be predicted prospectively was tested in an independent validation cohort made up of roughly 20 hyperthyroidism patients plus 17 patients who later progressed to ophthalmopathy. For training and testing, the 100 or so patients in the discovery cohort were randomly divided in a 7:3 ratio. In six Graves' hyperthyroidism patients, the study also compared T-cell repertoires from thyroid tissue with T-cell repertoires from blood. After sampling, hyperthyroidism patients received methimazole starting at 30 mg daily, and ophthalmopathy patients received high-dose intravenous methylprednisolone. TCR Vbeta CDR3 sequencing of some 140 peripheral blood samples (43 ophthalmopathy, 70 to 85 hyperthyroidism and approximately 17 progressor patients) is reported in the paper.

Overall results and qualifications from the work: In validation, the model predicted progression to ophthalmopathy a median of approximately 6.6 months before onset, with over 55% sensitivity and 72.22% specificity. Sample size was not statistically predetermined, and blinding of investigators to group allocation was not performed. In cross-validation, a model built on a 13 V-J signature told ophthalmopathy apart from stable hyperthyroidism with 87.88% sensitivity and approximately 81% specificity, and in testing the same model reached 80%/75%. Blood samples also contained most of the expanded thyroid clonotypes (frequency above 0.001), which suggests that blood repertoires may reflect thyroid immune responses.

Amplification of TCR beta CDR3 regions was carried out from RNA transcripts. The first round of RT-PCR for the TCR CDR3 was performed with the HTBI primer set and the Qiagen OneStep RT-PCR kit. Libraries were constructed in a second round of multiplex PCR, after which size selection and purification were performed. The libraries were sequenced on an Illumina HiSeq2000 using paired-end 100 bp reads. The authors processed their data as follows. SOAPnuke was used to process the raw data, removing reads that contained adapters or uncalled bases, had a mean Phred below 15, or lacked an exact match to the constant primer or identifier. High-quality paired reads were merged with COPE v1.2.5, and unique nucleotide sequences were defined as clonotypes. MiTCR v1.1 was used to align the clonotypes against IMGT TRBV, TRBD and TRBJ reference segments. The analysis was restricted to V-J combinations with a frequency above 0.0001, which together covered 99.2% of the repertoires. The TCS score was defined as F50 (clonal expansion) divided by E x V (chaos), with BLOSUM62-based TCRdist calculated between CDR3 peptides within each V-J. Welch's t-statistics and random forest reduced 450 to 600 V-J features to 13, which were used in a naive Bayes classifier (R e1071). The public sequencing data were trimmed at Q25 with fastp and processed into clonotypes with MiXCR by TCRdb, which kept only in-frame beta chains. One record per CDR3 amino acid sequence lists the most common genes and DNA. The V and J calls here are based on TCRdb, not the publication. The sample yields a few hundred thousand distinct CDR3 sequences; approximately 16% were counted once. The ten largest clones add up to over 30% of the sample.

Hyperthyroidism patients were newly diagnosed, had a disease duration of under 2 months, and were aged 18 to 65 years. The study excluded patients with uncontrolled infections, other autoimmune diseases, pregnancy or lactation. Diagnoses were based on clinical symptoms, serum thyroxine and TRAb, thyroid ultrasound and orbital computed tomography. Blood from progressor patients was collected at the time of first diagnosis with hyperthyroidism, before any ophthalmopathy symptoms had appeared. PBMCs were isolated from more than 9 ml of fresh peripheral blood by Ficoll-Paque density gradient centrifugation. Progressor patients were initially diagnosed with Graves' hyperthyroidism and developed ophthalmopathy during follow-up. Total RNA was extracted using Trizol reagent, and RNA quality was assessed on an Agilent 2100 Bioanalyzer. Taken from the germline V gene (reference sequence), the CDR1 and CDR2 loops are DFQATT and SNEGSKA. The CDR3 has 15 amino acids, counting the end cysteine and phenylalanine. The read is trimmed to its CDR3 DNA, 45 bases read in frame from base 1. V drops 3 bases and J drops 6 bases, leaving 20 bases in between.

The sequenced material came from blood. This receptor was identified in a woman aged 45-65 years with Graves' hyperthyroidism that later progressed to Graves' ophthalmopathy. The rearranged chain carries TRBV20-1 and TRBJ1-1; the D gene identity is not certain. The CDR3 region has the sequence CSARSNTGSIPEAFF. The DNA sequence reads TGCAGTGCTAGGTCAAACACCGGGAGCATCCCTGAAGCTTTCTTT.